This TCR beta chain was identified in a study of T cells after yellow fever vaccination. Study-level information: Each low-cell-number fraction was prepared by means of SMART-Seq v4 Ultra Low Input.

The study, taken as a whole, reports: Though weaker, the secondary response peaked faster, on day 5 versus 15. At about 97% for CD4 and approximately 88% for CD8, most primary-vaccination clones showed up again after the booster.

Note on this clonotype: Antigen specificity is unknown.

The V gene's germline CDR1 is SGHTA and CDR2 FQGTGA. This CDR3 contains 17 residues. J gave up 2 bases and V 2 bases, and 6 bases lay outside the gene matches. Researchers made TCR cDNA using 5'RACE template switching, and this step added a universal primer site and UMIs. MiXCR, run by TCRdb on the 5' RACE reads, gives a single entry per CDR3 protein. The profile shows 120,000 or so distinct CDR3 sequences, roughly 15% of them singletons. J is TRBJ2-2 and V is TRBV7-3, with 9 bases fitting TRBD2. This receptor was taken from a man between 18 and 35 years old who received the YFV17D yellow fever vaccine. The sample in question was CD8+ T cells sorted from PBMCs, obtained 5 days after the yellow fever booster vaccination. CDR3 coding DNA: TGTGCCAGCAGCTTACCCGCGGGGGGGCCCAACACCGGGGAGCTGTTTTTT. Its protein is CASSLPAGGPNTGELFF.